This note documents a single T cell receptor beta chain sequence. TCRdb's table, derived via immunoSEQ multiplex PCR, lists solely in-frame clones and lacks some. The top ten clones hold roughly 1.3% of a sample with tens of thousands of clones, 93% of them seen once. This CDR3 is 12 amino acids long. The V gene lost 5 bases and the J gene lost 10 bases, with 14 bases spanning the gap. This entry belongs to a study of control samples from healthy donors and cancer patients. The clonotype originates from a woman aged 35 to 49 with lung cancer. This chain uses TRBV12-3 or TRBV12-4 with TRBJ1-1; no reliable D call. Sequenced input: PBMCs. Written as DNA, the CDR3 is TGTGCCAGCAGTCCCCAGGTGAATCCAGCTTTCTTT. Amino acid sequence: CASSPQVNPAFF.